A selection of T cell receptor beta chains follows, all from one sample in a study of blood T cell repertoires in COVID-19. TCRdb's copy holds only in-frame clones and misses some; the assay was immunoSEQ multiplex PCR. The sample has over 200,000 clones; approximately 88% are singletons. Sequenced material: peripheral blood. The receptor set was obtained from a man in his forties or fifties with acute or convalescent COVID-19. Each CDR3 is given with its conserved first and last residue. A D gene is named only where the DNA matches it firmly. Rows give clone size only sometimes, using once, few, many, or a class for an expanded clone.

V gene	clone size	CDR3 length	J gene	D gene	CDR3 protein	CDR3 DNA
TRBV7-2	many	14	TRBJ2-2	TRBD1	CASSLSGGTGELFF	TGTGCCAGCAGCTTATCAGGGGGCACCGGGGAGCTGTTTTTT
TRBV6-4	-	14	TRBJ1-2	-	CASSPAGEGYGYTF	TGTGCCAGCAGTCCAGCAGGGGAAGGCTATGGCTACACCTTC
TRBV5-1	-	15	TRBJ1-3	TRBD1	CASSSGQGSGNTIYF	TGCGCCAGCAGCTCCGGACAGGGCTCTGGAAACACCATATATTTT
TRBV5-6	-	13	TRBJ1-5	-	CASSTTGNQPQHF	TGTGCCAGCAGCACCACCGGGAATCAGCCCCAGCATTTT
TRBV7-6	-	16	TRBJ2-1	TRBD2	CASSLSREAADNEQFF	TGTGCCAGCAGCTTATCGCGGGAGGCCGCCGACAATGAGCAGTTCTTC
TRBV5-1	once	16	TRBJ2-1	TRBD2	CASSLDPTSGLSEQFF	TGCGCCAGCAGCTTGGATCCTACTAGCGGGCTTAGCGAGCAGTTCTTC
TRBV30	-	15	TRBJ2-7	-	CAWAGQNLNSYEQYF	TGTGCCTGGGCGGGACAGAACTTAAACTCCTACGAGCAGTACTTC
TRBV12-3/TRBV12-4	-	12	TRBJ1-2	-	CASSFQGYGYTF	TGTGCCAGCAGTTTCCAGGGGTATGGCTACACCTTC
TRBV7-8	-	16	TRBJ1-2	-	CASSLGGSRGPYGYTF	TGTGCCAGCAGCTTAGGGGGTAGCAGGGGTCCCTATGGCTACACCTTC
TRBV9	-	15	TRBJ2-5	TRBD2	CASSVWTSGQETQYF	TGTGCCAGCAGCGTTTGGACTAGCGGTCAAGAGACCCAGTACTTC
TRBV30	-	16	TRBJ2-3	TRBD2	CAWSVGLAGGADTQYF	TGTGCCTGGAGTGTAGGGTTGGCGGGAGGGGCAGATACGCAGTATTTT
TRBV7-8	-	14	TRBJ1-4	-	CASSFAQINEKLFF	TGTGCCAGCAGCTTTGCACAAATTAATGAAAAACTGTTTTTT
TRBV12-5	-	17	TRBJ1-1	TRBD1	CASGLGGQDTMNTEAFF	TGTGCTAGTGGTTTGGGGGGACAGGATACAATGAACACTGAAGCTTTCTTT
TRBV18	-	16	TRBJ2-5	-	CASSPRFSGYQETQYF	TGTGCCAGCTCACCACGATTTTCAGGGTACCAAGAGACCCAGTACTTC
TRBV11-1	few	16	TRBJ2-1	TRBD2	CASSSTGTSGYNEQFF	TGTGCCAGCAGCTCTACCGGGACTAGCGGATACAATGAGCAGTTCTTC
TRBV6-8	few	15	TRBJ2-3	-	CASLGRDRITDTQYF	TGTGCCAGCTTAGGGCGGGACCGAATTACAGATACGCAGTATTTT
TRBV6-5	-	16	TRBJ1-6	TRBD1	CASSYLTFDRASPLHF	TGTGCCAGCAGTTACCTAACCTTTGACAGGGCTTCACCCCTCCACTTT
TRBV2	-	15	TRBJ1-1	TRBD1	CASSADRVSDTEAFF	TGTGCCAGCAGTGCAGACAGGGTCTCTGACACTGAAGCTTTCTTT
TRBV6-5	-	15	TRBJ2-7	TRBD1	CASSLGTDSSYEQYF	TGTGCCAGCAGCCTTGGGACAGATTCCTCCTACGAGCAGTACTTC
TRBV11-2	-	13	TRBJ1-5	-	CASSPGGNQPQHF	TGTGCCAGCAGCCCAGGGGGCAATCAGCCCCAGCATTTT
TRBV2	few	13	TRBJ1-3	-	CASSAGDGNTIYF	TGTGCCAGCAGTGCAGGGGACGGAAACACCATATATTTT
TRBV3-1/TRBV3-2	-	14	TRBJ2-3	TRBD1	CASSSTGRVDTQYF	TGTGCCAGCAGCTCGACAGGGAGAGTAGATACGCAGTATTTT
TRBV6-5	-	11	TRBJ1-4	-	CASRRGEKLFF	TGTGCCAGCAGAAGGGGTGAAAAACTGTTTTTT
TRBV10-3	-	17	TRBJ1-2	TRBD1	CAISESKGLDRTYGYTF	TGTGCCATCAGTGAGTCGAAGGGACTGGACAGGACCTATGGCTACACCTTC
TRBV11-2	-	15	TRBJ2-4	TRBD1	CASSLEGGQRNIQYF	TGTGCCAGCAGCTTAGAAGGGGGACAGAGGAACATTCAGTACTTC
TRBV2	-	14	TRBJ2-7	-	CASSSLLAGYEQYF	TGTGCCAGCAGTTCGCTCCTCGCAGGATACGAGCAGTACTTC
TRBV30	-	16	TRBJ2-7	TRBD2	CAWSAHTTSGAYEQYF	TGTGCCTGGAGTGCTCACACGACTAGCGGGGCTTACGAGCAGTACTTC